The present entry profiles one T cell receptor (beta chain) with its context. This clone was seen many times. No antigen is known for it. Qualities for individual bases were not recorded, and no much larger clone is one base off. These data belong to a study of beta chain features in type 1 diabetes (dated by TCRdb to the late 2010s). About the full investigation: No differences in mean age, gender distribution, total cell number or subset yield were found between patients and healthy donors. A total of roughly 100 million sorted cells were examined across all samples, and RNA yield correlated strongly with the number of cells per subset. The study compared the TCRB repertoires of sorted circulating CD4+ T cell subsets in recently diagnosed type 1 diabetes patients with those in matched healthy donors. Whereas all 28 donors provided naive and central memory subsets, regulatory and stem cell-like memory subsets were isolated from just 8 patients and about eight healthy donors. What the research found in general, with its limitations: At VDJ recombination sites, type 1 diabetes patients had fewer insertions and more deleted nucleotides, which implies abnormalities in thymic rearrangement. Because cDNA was sequenced instead of genomic DNA, activated cells with high expression could be over-represented, although the groups did not differ in activation or CD3 levels. Because the HLA sub-analyses included only small numbers of individuals, any influence of HLA type on TCRB rearrangement was left unresolved. Naive, central memory and regulatory TCRB repertoires appeared to be more alike among patients than among healthy donors. Type 1 diabetes patients showed a moderate but significant shortening of TCRB CDR3 length in all four CD4+ subsets. Shorter templates might be favored by PCR, yet because patient and control samples were amplified and corrected together, any such skew would affect both groups equally.

All of the isolated RNA was reverse transcribed with the High Capacity cDNA Reverse Transcription Kit, so expressed TCRB transcripts were sequenced. Naive, central memory and regulatory T cell samples underwent deep immunoSEQ sequencing, averaging around 3.9 million total reads per sample. After sorted cells were lysed in RLT buffer, RNA was extracted with DNase-treated RNeasy Micro or Mini kits, with the choice depending on cell number. Each cell subset was processed separately to prevent cross-contamination, with patient and healthy donor samples processed together. Using the immunoSEQ multiplex PCR, TCRB sequences were amplified from cDNA into 87-bp fragments spanning the CDR3 region. The amplicons were sequenced using the Illumina HiSeq platform. Per the original workflow: PCR bias was corrected computationally using synthetic template baselines, and reads within Hamming distance 2 were collapsed, with unmergeable singletons discarded. Reads were aligned to IMGT to assign V, D and J genes, CDR3 length, and insertions or deletions at six rearrangement sites. Within each subset, clonotype counts were normalized to the number of sorted cells before true diversity and Gini coefficients were calculated with the tcR R package. Repertoire sharing was quantified using the overlap coefficient calculated on TCRB nucleotide sequences. Out-of-frame TCRB sequences from naive cells were analyzed to stand in for the pre-selection repertoire. The table was pulled from immuneACCESS by TCRdb, which kept in-frame rearrangements only. Such tables lose some clones; where checked, under half of the loss comes from unresolved V genes, and the rest has no known cause. V and J calls and clone size are copied from that table; D and trimming were computed from the DNA. The sample data list about 410,000 clones, and about 15% of these were observed just once. The ten largest clones add up to roughly 0.033% of the sample.

Each donor gave one peripheral blood draw, averaging roughly 120 mL, which was collected into heparinised tubes. A BD FACSAria II and a panel including CD45RO, CCR7, CD25, CD127, CD95 and CD27 were used to sort naive, central memory, regulatory and stem cell-like memory CD4+ T cells. A purity above 98% was achieved for all sorted populations. PBMCs were separated immediately by Lymphoprep density gradient centrifugation and were stained directly, without being cultured. So that batch effects would be minimized, each experiment stained and sorted samples in pairs, pairing one healthy donor with one patient. The sequence derives from a man aged 30 to 39 in good health. Sequencing was done on a sample of naive CD4+ T cells from blood. The cell subset or site tag for this specimen amounts to: true naive CD4+ T cells.

CDR3 sequence: CASSPRPDTQYF. The nucleotide sequence is given as TGTGCCAGCAGCCCGCGACCGGATACGCAGTATTTT. The chain links TRBV4-2 with TRBJ2-3; the D gene is unclear. The germline V gene sets CDR1 to LGHNA and CDR2 to YNFKEQ. From the cysteine through the phenylalanine, the CDR3 covers 12 amino acids. CDR3 DNA is the only sequence kept; it has 36 bases, read in frame from the first base. A distance of 8 bases separates the germline ends of V and J, which lose 4 bases and 6 bases respectively.